The 27 T cell receptor beta chains listed next were all sequenced from one sample in a study of regulatory T cells in long-lasting Graves disease (dated by TCRdb to the early 2020s). Sample time point, as interpreted from the label and publication: newly diagnosed GD, antithyroid drugs for less than 3 months. RNA was extracted from PBMCs in TRIzol for both TCR sequencing and RNA sequencing. Libraries were prepared through multiplex PCR. TCRdb names Illumina HiSeq 4000 as the instrument used. To build TCR beta libraries, CDR3 regions were amplified by Arm-PCR using iRepertoire HTBI primers. TCRdb trimmed the raw reads at Q25, called clones with MiXCR and kept productive beta chains. Entries are consolidated by CDR3 protein sequence, retaining the most common genes and DNA. This sample comprises about 560,000 distinct CDR3 sequences, 16% of them detected only once. The ten largest make up around 11% of the sample.

This sample also belongs to another study, concerning T cells in Graves' hyperthyroidism and ophthalmopathy.

The specimen comprised peripheral blood mononuclear cells (PBMCs), sampled at new diagnosis, from a patient treated with antithyroid drugs. The receptor set was obtained from a man younger than 35 with Graves disease. Donor details come from another sample of the same person, matched by shared clones.

The rearrangement uses TRBV12-3 or TRBV12-4 and TRBJ1-2; no clear D. This CDR3 is 14 amino acids long. The germline V and J ends were trimmed by 7 bases and 4 bases, with 16 bases remaining between them. Here the CDR3 DNA reads TGTGCCAGCACCGTGGACGGATCCACCTATGGCTACACCTTC. It translates to CASTVDGSTYGYTF.

This clonotype was counted once. The chain combines TRBV5-4 with TRBJ1-1, with TRBD1 as a possible D gene (5 bases). The CDR3 runs to 13 residues. V lost 5 bases and J 3 bases, leaving 11 bases between the germline ends. Germline assignment: CDR1 SGHNT and CDR2 YYREEE (reference sequence). The CDR3 reads CASRLDSDTEAFF. The DNA for the CDR3 is TGTGCCAGCAGGTTAGACAGCGACACTGAAGCTTTCTTT.

The CDR3 is CASSLGIPLGNEQFF. CDR3 nucleotide sequence: TGTGCCAGCAGTTTAGGGATTCCCCTGGGCAATGAGCAGTTCTTC. The V gene is TRBV12-3 or TRBV12-4, the J gene TRBJ2-1; D not certain. This CDR3 is 15 amino acids long. Trimming took off 1 base at V and 6 bases at J, with 13 bases between the two ends.

The chain joins TRBV14 to TRBJ2-2, with D uncertain. Trimming removed 4 bases at V and 3 bases at J, with 21 bases between. This CDR3 has 18 amino acids. CDR1 and CDR2 from the germline V gene are SGHDN and FVKESK. CDR3 coding DNA: TGTGCCAGCAGCCCTTGGGCCGGAACCACCCCGGACACCGGGGAGCTGTTTTTT. Translation: CASSPWAGTTPDTGELFF.

Regarding this clonotype: A much bigger clone sits one base away, suggesting this may be a read error. The rearrangement links TRBV9 to TRBJ2-2; 7 positions agree with TRBD2. Unmatched junction bases numbered 0, after V lost 0 bases and J lost 4 bases. The CDR3 has 14 residues. CDR1 is SGDLS and CDR2 is YYNGEE in the germline V gene. CDR3 nucleotide sequence: TGTGCCAGCAGCGTAGGCGGGAGCACCGGGGAGCTGTTTTTT. Amino acid sequence: CASSVGGSTGELFF.

A note on this clonotype: A much bigger clone sits one base away, suggesting this may be a read error. The genes are TRBV7-9 and TRBJ2-1, with D possibly being TRBD1 (5 bases). Gene TRBJ2-5 matches the end of the DNA better, so the J call may be wrong. The CDR3 is 15 residues long. Germline V lookup: CDR1 SEHNR, CDR2 FQNEAQ (reference sequence). CDR3 residues: CASSLALQEYETQYF. The CDR3 coding sequence is TGTGCCAGCAGCTTAGCCCTACAGGAATATGAGACCCAGTACTTC.

The table lists this clonotype with many counts. The chain combines TRBV2 with TRBJ2-7, with no clear D. The CDR3 has 14 amino acids. V shed 5 bases and J shed 0 bases, with 11 bases lying between them. CDR1 is SNHLY, CDR2 FYNNEI, per germline. CDR3 coding DNA: TGTGCCAGCAGTTTATTGGCCATCTCCTACGAGCAGTACTTC. Residues: CASSLLAISYEQYF.

This clonotype has ten or more counts. The gene calls are TRBV3-1 and TRBJ1-4; tentatively, D is TRBD1 (6 bases). Trimming took off 3 bases at V and 0 bases at J, with 8 bases between the two ends. The CDR3 has 15 residues. The V gene's germline CDR1 is LGHDT and CDR2 YNNKEL (reference sequence). CDR3 bases: TGTGCCAGCAGCCAGGGGGCTGCAACTAATGAAAAACTGTTTTTT. It specifies CASSQGAATNEKLFF. Combining the CDR3 with reference TRBV3-1 and TRBJ1-4 gives the whole variable domain DTAVSQTPKYLVTQMGNDKSIKCEQNLGHDTMYWYKQDSKKFLKIMFSYNNKELIINETVPNRFSPKSPDKAHLNLHINSLELGDSAVYFCASSQGAATNEKLFFGSGTQLSVL.

The chain combines TRBV7-9 with TRBJ2-7; maybe TRBD2 (5 bases). This CDR3 comprises 12 residues. CDR1 is SEHNR and CDR2 is FQNEAQ in the germline V gene (reference sequence). V shed 3 bases and J shed 4 bases, with 7 bases lying between them. CDR3 DNA sequence: TGTGCCAGCAGCTTGGAGGAGTACGAGCAGTACTTC. Translated, it gives CASSLEEYEQYF.

This clonotype was observed at least ten times. The rearrangement uses TRBV12-3 or TRBV12-4 and TRBJ1-4, with D perhaps TRBD1 (6 bases). CDR3 size: 15 residues. Trimming took 2 bases from V and 3 from J, leaving 10 bases between them. The CDR3 region is CASSLRGAANEKLFF. CDR3 DNA sequence: TGTGCCAGCAGTTTACGGGGGGCGGCTAATGAAAAACTGTTTTTT.

There are many counts of this clonotype. The rearrangement joins TRBV6-5 to TRBJ2-7, with 7 bases matching TRBD2. The CDR3 has 15 residues. Germline values: CDR1 MNHEY, CDR2 SVGAGI. Losses at the gene ends were 2 bases for V and 3 bases for J; bases not matched to a gene: 7. The CDR3 sequence is CASSYGSSGIYEQYF. Written as DNA, the CDR3 is TGTGCCAGCAGTTACGGGTCCAGCGGGATCTACGAGCAGTACTTC.

The rearrangement uses TRBV27 and TRBJ1-2; TRBD1 might be the D (5 bases). V lost 2 bases and J 8 bases, leaving 15 bases between the germline ends. The germline gives CDR1 MNHEY, CDR2 SMNVEV (reference sequence). The CDR3 has 14 amino acids. The DNA of the CDR3 is TGTGCCAGCAGTTTAAACAGGCCCACAGGAGGCTACACCTTC. It yields the protein CASSLNRPTGGYTF.

The chain combines TRBV2 with TRBJ1-5; no reliable D call. V lost 1 base and J lost 4, with 8 bases in between. Germline lookup yields CDR1 SNHLY and CDR2 FYNNEI. This CDR3 contains 14 residues. CDR3 protein: CASSEGEGNQPQHF. CDR3 sequence (DNA): TGTGCCAGCAGTGAAGGGGAGGGAAATCAGCCCCAGCATTTT.

The sample holds a few counts of this clonotype. The chain has TRBV18 and TRBJ2-1, with 10 nucleotides matching TRBD1. From germline, CDR1 is KGHSH and CDR2 LQKENI. CDR3 length equals 16 residues. V lost 4 bases to trimming and J lost 1 base; unmatched junction nucleotides: 4. The CDR3 here is CASSQPGQGSYNEQFF. The DNA for the CDR3 is TGTGCCAGCTCACAACCGGGACAGGGGTCCTACAATGAGCAGTTCTTC.

A few counts support this clonotype. V is TRBV11-2 and J is TRBJ2-7; 11 nucleotides align to TRBD2. Losses at the gene ends were 4 bases for V and 3 bases for J; bases not matched to a gene: 5. Germline CDR1 and CDR2: SGHAT and FQNNGV. This CDR3 has 15 amino acids. DNA for the CDR3: TGTGCCAGCAGCTACGGGACTAGCGGATACTACGAGCAGTACTTC. Translating it yields CASSYGTSGYYEQYF.

For the CDR3, the DNA is TGCAGTGCCACATTAGCAGTTAGCACAGATACGCAGTATTTT. Translation gives CSATLAVSTDTQYF. This rearrangement joins TRBV20-1 to TRBJ2-3, with D unclear. Germline V gene data show CDR1 as DFQATT and CDR2 as SNEGSKA (reference sequence). The CDR3 totals 14 residues. V lost 6 bases and J 0 bases, leaving 13 bases between the germline ends.

V and J are TRBV9 and TRBJ2-2; TRBD2 aligns across 8 bases. Germline-derived CDR1 and CDR2 are SGDLS and YYNGEE. V gave up 5 bases and J gave up 3 bases; unmatched junction bases: 9. The CDR3 sequence is 16 residues long. The CDR3 DNA reads as TGTGCCAGCAGGCGGACCGGGACTAGAGACACCGGGGAGCTGTTTTTT. Protein sequence: CASRRTGTRDTGELFF.

The chain combines TRBV3-1 with TRBJ1-1; TRBD1 is a possible D gene (5 bases). With 0 bases removed from V and 11 bases from J, the gap between germline ends came to 13 bases. Germline CDR1 and CDR2: LGHDT and YNNKEL (reference sequence). The CDR3 runs 13 residues. CDR3 loop: CASSQDLGTGAFF. CDR3 nucleotide sequence: TGTGCCAGCAGCCAAGACCTAGGGACTGGCGCTTTCTTT.

This clonotype was detected many times. V is TRBV5-1 and J is TRBJ2-1; 11 bases agree with TRBD2. The germline V gene has CDR1 SGHRS and CDR2 YFSETQ. V lost 5 bases and J lost 0; bases outside the gene matches: 13. The CDR3 extends over 19 amino acids. The CDR3 DNA is TGCGCCAGCAGTCCTCCCGGGACTAGCGGAAGGAGCTCCTACAATGAGCAGTTCTTC. Its translation is CASSPPGTSGRSSYNEQFF.

This clonotype has ten or more counts. This rearrangement joins TRBV30 to TRBJ2-1; D is perhaps TRBD2 (5 bases). Trimming left V 5 bases short and J 10 bases short, with 12 bases between. CDR1 is GTSNPN and CDR2 is SVGIG in the germline V gene (reference sequence). The CDR3 length is 11 residues. CDR3 amino acids: CAWEGIEEQFF. Here the CDR3 DNA reads TGTGCCTGGGAGGGTATAGAAGAGCAGTTCTTC.

This rearrangement joins TRBV12-3 or TRBV12-4 to TRBJ1-3; the D is unclear. The CDR3 has 13 amino acids. The germline V and J ends were trimmed by 5 bases and 0 bases, with 5 bases remaining between them. In DNA form, the CDR3 reads TGTGCCAGCAGTCACAACTCTGGAAACACCATATATTTT. Its protein product is CASSHNSGNTIYF.

This clonotype came up many times. The chain joins TRBV7-9 to TRBJ1-1, with D hard to call. Germline CDR1 SEHNR, CDR2 FQNEAQ (reference sequence). This CDR3 region has 12 residues. V lost 8 bases to trimming and J lost 1 base, with 8 bases between them. The CDR3 sequence: CASSPQNTEAFF. CDR3 coding DNA: TGTGCCAGCTCACCTCAGAACACTGAAGCTTTCTTT.

On this clonotype: A read error is possible here, since a much larger clone lies one base away. The chain recombines TRBV30 with TRBJ1-4; D gene unclear. From germline, CDR1 is GTSNPN and CDR2 SVGIG (reference sequence). The CDR3 spans 14 residues. The DNA of the CDR3 is TGTGCCCGGAGTGTATGGACTTTTAATGAAAAACTGTTTTTT. Translated: CARSVWTFNEKLFF.

Only a few counts were recorded for this clonotype. V is TRBV20-1 and J is TRBJ2-5, with D perhaps matching TRBD2 (6 bases). The CDR3 contains 13 residues. CDR1 and CDR2 (germline): DFQATT, SNEGSKA (reference sequence). Trimming took off 3 bases at V and 5 bases at J, with 13 bases between the two ends. The CDR3 DNA is TGCAGTGCTAGCGGGAGAGATAGGGAGACCCAGTACTTC. It translates to CSASGRDRETQYF.

This chain uses TRBV6-1 with TRBJ2-1; D gene uncertain. V lost 6 bases to trimming and J lost 0 bases, with 6 bases between them. Per germline, CDR1 MNHNS and CDR2 SASEGT. The CDR3 loop spans 13 amino acids. The CDR3 is CASREDSYNEQFF. The CDR3 region has the DNA TGTGCCAGCAGAGAGGACTCCTACAATGAGCAGTTCTTC.

The chain has TRBV9 and TRBJ2-1; weak D call: TRBD1 (6 bases). V dropped 0 bases and J dropped 6 bases, with 13 bases sitting between them. The CDR3 is made up of 15 amino acids. Germline CDR1 reads SGDLS; CDR2 reads YYNGEE. CDR3 bases: TGTGCCAGCAGCGTAGAGAGGACAGAGACCAATGAGCAGTTCTTC. Its protein is CASSVERTETNEQFF.

The J gene is TRBJ2-3, the V gene TRBV7-9; 7 bases match TRBD2. Matching the DNA end better, TRBJ2-7 makes the J call doubtful. This CDR3 has 16 residues. CDR1 and CDR2 from the germline V gene are SEHNR and FQNEAQ (reference sequence). DNA for the CDR3: TGTGCCAGCAGCTTAGTCGGGCTAGCGGCTAACTACGAGCAGTACTTC. This codes for CASSLVGLAANYEQYF.